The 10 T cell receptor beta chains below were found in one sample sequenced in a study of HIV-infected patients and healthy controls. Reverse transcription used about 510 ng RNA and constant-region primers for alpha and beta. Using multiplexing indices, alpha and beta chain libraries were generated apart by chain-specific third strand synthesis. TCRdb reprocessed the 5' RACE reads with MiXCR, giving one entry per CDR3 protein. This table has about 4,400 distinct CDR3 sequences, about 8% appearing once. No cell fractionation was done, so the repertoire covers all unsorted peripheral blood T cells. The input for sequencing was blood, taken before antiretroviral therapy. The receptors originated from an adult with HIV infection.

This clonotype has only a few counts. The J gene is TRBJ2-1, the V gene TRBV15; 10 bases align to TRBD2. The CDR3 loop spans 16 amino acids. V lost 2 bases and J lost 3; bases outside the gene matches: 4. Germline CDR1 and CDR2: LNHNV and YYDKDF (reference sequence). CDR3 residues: CATSRSRLAGYNEQFF. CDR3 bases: TGTGCCACCAGCAGATCCCGACTAGCGGGCTACAATGAGCAGTTCTTC.

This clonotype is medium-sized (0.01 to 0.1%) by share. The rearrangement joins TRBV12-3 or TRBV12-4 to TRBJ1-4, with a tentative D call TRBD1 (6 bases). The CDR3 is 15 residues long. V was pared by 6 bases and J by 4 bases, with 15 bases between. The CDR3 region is CASRTGRTYNEKLFF. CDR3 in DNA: TGTGCCAGCAGGACAGGACGGACTTATAATGAAAAACTGTTTTTT.

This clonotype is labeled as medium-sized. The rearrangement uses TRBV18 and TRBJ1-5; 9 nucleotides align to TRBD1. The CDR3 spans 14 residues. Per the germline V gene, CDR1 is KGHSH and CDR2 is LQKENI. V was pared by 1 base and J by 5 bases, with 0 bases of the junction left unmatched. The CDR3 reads CASSPRDRDQPQHF. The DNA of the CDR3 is TGTGCCAGCTCACCACGGGACAGGGATCAGCCCCAGCATTTT.

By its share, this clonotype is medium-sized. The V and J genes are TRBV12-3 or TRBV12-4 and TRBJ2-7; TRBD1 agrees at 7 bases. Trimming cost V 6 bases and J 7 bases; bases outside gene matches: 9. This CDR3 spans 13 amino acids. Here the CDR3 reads CASSPKTGSEQYF. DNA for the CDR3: TGTGCCAGCAGCCCGAAGACAGGGTCGGAGCAGTACTTC.

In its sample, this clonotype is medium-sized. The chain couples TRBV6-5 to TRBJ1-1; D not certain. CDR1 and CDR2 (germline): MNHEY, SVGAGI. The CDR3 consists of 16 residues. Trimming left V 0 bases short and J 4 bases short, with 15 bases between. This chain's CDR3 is CASSYSKLLGATEAFF. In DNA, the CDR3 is TGTGCCAGCAGTTACTCGAAGTTACTTGGAGCCACTGAAGCTTTCTTT.

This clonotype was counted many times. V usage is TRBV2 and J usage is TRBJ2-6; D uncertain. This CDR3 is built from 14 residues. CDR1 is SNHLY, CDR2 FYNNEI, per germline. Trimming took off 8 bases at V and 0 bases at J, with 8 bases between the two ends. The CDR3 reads CASYQNSGANVLTF. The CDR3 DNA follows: TGTGCCAGCTATCAGAACTCTGGGGCCAACGTCCTGACTTTC.

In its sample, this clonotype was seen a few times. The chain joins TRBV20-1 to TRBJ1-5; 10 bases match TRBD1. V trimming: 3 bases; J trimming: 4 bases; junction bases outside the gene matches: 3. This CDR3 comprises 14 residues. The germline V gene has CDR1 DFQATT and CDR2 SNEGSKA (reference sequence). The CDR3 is CSARPGQGNQPQHF. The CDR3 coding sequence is TGCAGTGCTAGGCCGGGACAGGGGAATCAGCCCCAGCATTTT.

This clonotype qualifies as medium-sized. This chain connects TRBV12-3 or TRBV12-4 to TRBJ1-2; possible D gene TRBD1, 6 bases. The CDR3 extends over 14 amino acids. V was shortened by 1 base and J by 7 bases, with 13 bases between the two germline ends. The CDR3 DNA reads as TGTGCCAGCAGTTTAGGGACAGAGGTACGTGGCTACACCTTC. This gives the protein CASSLGTEVRGYTF.

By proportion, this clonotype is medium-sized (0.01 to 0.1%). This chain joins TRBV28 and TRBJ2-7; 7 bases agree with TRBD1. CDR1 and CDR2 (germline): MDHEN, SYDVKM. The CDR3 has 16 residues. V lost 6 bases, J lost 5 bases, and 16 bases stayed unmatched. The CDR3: CASSLGPPTGTDEQYF. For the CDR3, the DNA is TGTGCCAGCAGCTTAGGCCCCCCGACAGGGACGGACGAGCAGTACTTC.

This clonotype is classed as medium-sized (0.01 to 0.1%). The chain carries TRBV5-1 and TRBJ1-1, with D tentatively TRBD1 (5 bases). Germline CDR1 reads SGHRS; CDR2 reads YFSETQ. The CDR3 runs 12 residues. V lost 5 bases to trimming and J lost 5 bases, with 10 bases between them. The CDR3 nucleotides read TGCGCCAGCAGTTATGACAGAACTGAAGCTTTCTTT. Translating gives CASSYDRTEAFF.